This T cell receptor beta chain was captured in a study of T cell repertoires in cytomegalovirus infection. TCRdb reprocessed the reads with MiXCR, giving one entry per CDR3 protein. In the table there are tens of thousands of distinct CDR3 sequences, 20% to 25% of which are singletons. This clonotype was detected a few times. Its antigen is not known. Whole-study results and caveats: CMV-specific HLA-C-restricted TCR beta clonotypes dominated the ex vivo response. CMV carriers having the relevant HLA were flagged by cumulative public TCR beta family frequency.

Unmatched junction bases numbered 2, after V lost 5 bases and J lost 2 bases. The CDR3 loop spans 14 amino acids. Germline V gene lookup returns CDR1 SGHTA and CDR2 FQGNSA. Sequenced material: CD8+ T cells from cultured PBMCs, taken from culture after CMV antigen stimulation. V and J are TRBV7-2 and TRBJ2-3; 9 bases fit TRBD1. This receptor was obtained from a human donor in good health (CMV status not recorded). Some clones in this sample may be carry-over from other donors' samples. CDR3 coding DNA: TGTGCCAGCAGCGGGACAGGGTACACAGATACGCAGTATTTT. Its translation is CASSGTGYTDTQYF.